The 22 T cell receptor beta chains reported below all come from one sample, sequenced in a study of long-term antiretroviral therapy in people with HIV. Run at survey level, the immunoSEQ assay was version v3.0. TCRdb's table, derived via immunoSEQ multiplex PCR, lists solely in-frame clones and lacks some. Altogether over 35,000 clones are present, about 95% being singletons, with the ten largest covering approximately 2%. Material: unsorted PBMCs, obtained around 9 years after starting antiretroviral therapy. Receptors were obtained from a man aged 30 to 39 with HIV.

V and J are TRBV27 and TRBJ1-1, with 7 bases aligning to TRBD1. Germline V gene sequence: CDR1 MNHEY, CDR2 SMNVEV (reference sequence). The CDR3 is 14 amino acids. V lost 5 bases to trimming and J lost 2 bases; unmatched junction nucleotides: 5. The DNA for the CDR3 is TGTGCCAGCAGTCCAAGACAGGGTAACACTGAAGCTTTCTTT. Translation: CASSPRQGNTEAFF.

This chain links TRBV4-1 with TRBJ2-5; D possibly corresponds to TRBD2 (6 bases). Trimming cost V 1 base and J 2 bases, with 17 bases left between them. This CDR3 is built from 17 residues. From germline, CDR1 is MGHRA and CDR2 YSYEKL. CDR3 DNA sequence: TGCGCCAGCAGCCAAGTCCCCCCCGGGGGAGAACAAGAGACCCAGTACTTC. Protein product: CASSQVPPGGEQETQYF.

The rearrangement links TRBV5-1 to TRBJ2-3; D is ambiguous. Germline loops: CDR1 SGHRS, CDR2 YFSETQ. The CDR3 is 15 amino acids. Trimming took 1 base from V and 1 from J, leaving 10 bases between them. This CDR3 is CASSLNGEGTDTQYF. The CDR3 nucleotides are TGCGCCAGCAGCTTGAATGGTGAGGGCACAGATACGCAGTATTTT.

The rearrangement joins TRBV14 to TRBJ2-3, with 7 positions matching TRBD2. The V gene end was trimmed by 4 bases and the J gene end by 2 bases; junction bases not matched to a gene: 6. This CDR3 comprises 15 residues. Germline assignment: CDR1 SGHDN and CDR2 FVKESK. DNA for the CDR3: TGTGCCAGCAGCCGCGTCCGGGACTACACAGATACGCAGTATTTT. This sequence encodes CASSRVRDYTDTQYF.

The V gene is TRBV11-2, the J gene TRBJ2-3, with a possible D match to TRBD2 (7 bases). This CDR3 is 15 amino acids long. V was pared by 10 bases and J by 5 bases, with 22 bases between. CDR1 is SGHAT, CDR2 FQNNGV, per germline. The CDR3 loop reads CATHMAGAVIDTQYF. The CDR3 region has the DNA TGTGCCACCCATATGGCGGGGGCCGTTATAGATACGCAGTATTTT.

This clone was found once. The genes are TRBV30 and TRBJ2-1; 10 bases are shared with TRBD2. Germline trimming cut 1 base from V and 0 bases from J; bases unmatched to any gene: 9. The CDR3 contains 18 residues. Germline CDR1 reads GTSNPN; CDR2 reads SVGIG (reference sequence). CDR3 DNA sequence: TGTGCCTGGAGTGATGTCGCTAGCGGGGGCGGCTCCTACAATGAGCAGTTCTTC. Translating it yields CAWSDVASGGGSYNEQFF.

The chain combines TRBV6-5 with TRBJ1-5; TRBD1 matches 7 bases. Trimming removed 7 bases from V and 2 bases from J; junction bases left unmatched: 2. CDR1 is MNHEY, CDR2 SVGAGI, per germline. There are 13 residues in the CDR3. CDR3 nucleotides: TGTGCCAGCAATAGGGGGCGCAATCAGCCCCAGCATTTT. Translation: CASNRGRNQPQHF.

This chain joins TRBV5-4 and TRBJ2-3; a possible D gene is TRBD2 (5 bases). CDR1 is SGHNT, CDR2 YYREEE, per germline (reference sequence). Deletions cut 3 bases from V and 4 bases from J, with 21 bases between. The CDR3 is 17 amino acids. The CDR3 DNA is TGTGCCAGCAGCTCACGGGGATCCGGCGGCGGGCCAGATACGCAGTATTTT. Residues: CASSSRGSGGGPDTQYF. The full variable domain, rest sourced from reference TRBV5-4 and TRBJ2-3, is ETGVTQSPTHLIKTRGQQVTLRCSSQSGHNTVSWYQQALGQGPQFIFQYYREEENGRGNFPPRFSGLQFPNYSSELNVNALELDDSALYLCASSSRGSGGGPDTQYFGPGTRLTVL.

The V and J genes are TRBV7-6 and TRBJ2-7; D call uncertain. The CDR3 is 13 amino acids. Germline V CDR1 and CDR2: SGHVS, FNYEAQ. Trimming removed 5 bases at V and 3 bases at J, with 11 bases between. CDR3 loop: CASSPGVDYEQYF. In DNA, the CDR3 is TGTGCCAGCAGCCCGGGTGTGGACTACGAGCAGTACTTC.

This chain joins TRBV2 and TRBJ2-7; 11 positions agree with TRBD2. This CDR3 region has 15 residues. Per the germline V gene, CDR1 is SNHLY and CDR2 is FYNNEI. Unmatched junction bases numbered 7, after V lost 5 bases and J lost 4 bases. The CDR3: CASSKTSGGLYEQYF. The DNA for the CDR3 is TGTGCCAGCAGTAAAACTAGCGGGGGCTTGTACGAGCAGTACTTC.

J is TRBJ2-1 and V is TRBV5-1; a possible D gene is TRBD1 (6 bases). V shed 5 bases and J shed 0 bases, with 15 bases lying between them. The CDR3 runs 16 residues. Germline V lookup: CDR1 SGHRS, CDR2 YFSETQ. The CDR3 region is CASRPGQQSSYNEQFF. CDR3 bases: TGCGCCAGCAGACCAGGACAGCAGAGCTCCTACAATGAGCAGTTCTTC.

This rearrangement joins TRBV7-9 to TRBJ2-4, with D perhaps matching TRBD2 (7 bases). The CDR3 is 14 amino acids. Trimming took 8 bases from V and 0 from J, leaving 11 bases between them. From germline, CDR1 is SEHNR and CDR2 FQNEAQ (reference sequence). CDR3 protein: CASGGGTAKNIQYF. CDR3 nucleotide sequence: TGTGCCAGCGGGGGGGGCACAGCCAAAAACATTCAGTACTTC.

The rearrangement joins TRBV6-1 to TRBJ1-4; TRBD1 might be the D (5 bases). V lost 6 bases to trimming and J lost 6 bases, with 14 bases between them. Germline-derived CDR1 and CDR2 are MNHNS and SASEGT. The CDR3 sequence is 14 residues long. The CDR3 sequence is CASSRDGPYEKLFF. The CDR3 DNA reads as TGTGCCAGCAGCCGGGACGGGCCCTATGAAAAACTGTTTTTT.

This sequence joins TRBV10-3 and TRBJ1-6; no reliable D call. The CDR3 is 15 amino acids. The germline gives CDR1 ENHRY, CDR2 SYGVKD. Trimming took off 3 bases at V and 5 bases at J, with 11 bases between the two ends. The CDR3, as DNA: TGTGCCATCAGTGACCGGGCTCCTAATAATTCACCCCTCCACTTT. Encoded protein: CAISDRAPNNSPLHF.

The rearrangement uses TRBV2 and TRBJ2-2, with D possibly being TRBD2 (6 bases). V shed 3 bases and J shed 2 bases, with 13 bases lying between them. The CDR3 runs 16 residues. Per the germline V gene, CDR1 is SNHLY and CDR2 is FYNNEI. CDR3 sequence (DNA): TGTGCCAGCAGTGATCGCGGGATTCGAAACACCGGGGAGCTGTTTTTT. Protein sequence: CASSDRGIRNTGELFF.

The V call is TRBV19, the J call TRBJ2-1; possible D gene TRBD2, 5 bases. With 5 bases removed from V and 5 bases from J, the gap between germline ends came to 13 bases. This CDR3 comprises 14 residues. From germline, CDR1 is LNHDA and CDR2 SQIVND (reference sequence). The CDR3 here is CASSSRTANNEQFF. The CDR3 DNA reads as TGTGCCAGTAGTTCCCGGACTGCGAACAATGAGCAGTTCTTC.

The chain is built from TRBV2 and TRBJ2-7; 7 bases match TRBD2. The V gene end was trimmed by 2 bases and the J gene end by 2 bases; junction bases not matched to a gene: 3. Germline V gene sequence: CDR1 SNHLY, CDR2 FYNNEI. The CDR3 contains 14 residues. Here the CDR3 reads CASSERGTTYEQYV. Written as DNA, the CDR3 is TGTGCCAGCAGTGAACGGGGGACTACCTACGAGCAGTACGTC.

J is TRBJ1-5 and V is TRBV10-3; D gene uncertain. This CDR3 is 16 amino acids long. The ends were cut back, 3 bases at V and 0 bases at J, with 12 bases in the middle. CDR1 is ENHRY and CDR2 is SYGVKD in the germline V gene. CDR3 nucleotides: TGTGCCATCAGTGATGGAACACTTTATAGCAATCAGCCCCAGCATTTT. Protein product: CAISDGTLYSNQPQHF.

The CDR3 DNA reads TGTGCCAGCAGCCTCCGCCAGGGCGTAGGCACCGGGGAGCTGTTTTTT. Its protein is CASSLRQGVGTGELFF. The J gene is TRBJ2-2, the V gene TRBV5-4; tentative D call: TRBD1 (5 bases). V lost 4 bases and J lost 4, with 17 bases in between. The CDR3 is made up of 16 amino acids. Looked up from germline, CDR1 is SGHNT and CDR2 is YYREEE (reference sequence).

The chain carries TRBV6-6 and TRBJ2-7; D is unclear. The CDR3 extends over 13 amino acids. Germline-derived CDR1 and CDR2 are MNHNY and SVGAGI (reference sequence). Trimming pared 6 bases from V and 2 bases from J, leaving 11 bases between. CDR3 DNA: TGTGCCAGCAGCCCCCTCCCCCCCTACGAGCAGTACGTC. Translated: CASSPLPPYEQYV.

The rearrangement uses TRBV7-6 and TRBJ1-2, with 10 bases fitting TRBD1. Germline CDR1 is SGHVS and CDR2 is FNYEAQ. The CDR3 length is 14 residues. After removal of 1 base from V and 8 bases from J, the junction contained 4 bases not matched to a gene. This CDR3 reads CASSLGQGAQGYTF. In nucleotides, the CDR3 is TGTGCCAGCAGCTTAGGACAGGGGGCTCAGGGCTACACCTTC. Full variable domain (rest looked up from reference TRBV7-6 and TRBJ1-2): GAGVSQSPRYKVTKRGQDVALRCDPISGHVSLYWYRQALGQGPEFLTYFNYEAQQDKSGLPNDRFSAERPEGSISTLTIQRTEQRDSAMYRCASSLGQGAQGYTFGSGTRLTVV.

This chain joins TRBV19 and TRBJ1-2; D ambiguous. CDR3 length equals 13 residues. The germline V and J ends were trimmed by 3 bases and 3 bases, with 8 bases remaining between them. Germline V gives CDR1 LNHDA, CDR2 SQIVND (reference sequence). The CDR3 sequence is CASSISGYYGYTF. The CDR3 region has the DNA TGTGCCAGTAGTATCTCGGGATACTATGGCTACACCTTC.